The 25 T cell receptor beta chains below all came from one sample that was sequenced in a study of blood T cell repertoires in COVID-19. Sequencing was performed with immunoSEQ multiplex PCR; in TCRdb, only in-frame clones are kept and a portion is missing. The sample contains approximately 670,000 clones, more than 80% of which appear only once. The sample was peripheral blood. These receptors came from a woman aged 18-30 years with acute or convalescent COVID-19.

J is TRBJ1-4 and V is TRBV21-1. TRBV21-1 is a pseudogene. The CDR3 is 12 residues long. The CDR3 DNA sequence: TGTGCCAGCAGACGAGGACTCGAAAAACTGTTTTTT. This codes for CASRRGLEKLFF.

The chain links TRBV5-1 to TRBJ1-2, with D possibly TRBD1 on 6 matching bases. Trimming pared 0 bases from V and 2 bases from J, leaving 11 bases between. CDR3 size: 15 residues. Per germline, CDR1 SGHRS and CDR2 YFSETQ. The CDR3 region is CASSLEPTGNYGYTF. The CDR3 DNA follows: TGCGCCAGCAGCTTGGAACCGACAGGAAACTATGGCTACACCTTC.

CDR3 loop: CATSDSMTGKTTYNEQFF. The CDR3 bases are TGTGCCACCAGCGACAGCATGACAGGAAAGACAACCTACAATGAGCAGTTCTTC. The genes are TRBV24-1 and TRBJ2-1; possible D gene TRBD1, 6 bases. This CDR3 has 18 amino acids. Germline CDR1 reads KGHDR; CDR2 reads SFDVKD. V lost 7 bases, J lost 2 bases, and 23 bases lay in between.

The V and J genes are TRBV3-1 (or the pseudogene TRBV3-2) and TRBJ2-5; TRBD1 is a possible D gene (6 bases). Germline CDR1 LGHDT, CDR2 YNNKEL (reference sequence). V was pared by 1 base and J by 3 bases, with 9 bases between. The CDR3 extends over 14 amino acids. In DNA form, the CDR3 reads TGTGCCAGCAGCCAAGCGGCAGGGGAAGAGACCCAGTACTTC. Translation: CASSQAAGEETQYF.

The chain links TRBV28 to TRBJ1-1, with a tentative D call TRBD1 (6 bases). The V end was cut by 6 bases, the J end by 5 bases, with 19 bases between. The CDR3 covers 15 residues. In germline, CDR1 is MDHEN, CDR2 SYDVKM. The CDR3 bases are TGTGCCAGCAGCCAAGCGGGCGGGGGCCGGACTGAAGCTTTCTTT. This codes for CASSQAGGGRTEAFF.

The chain recombines TRBV18 with TRBJ1-3; weak D call: TRBD1 (6 bases). Germline V gene lookup returns CDR1 KGHSH and CDR2 LQKENI. CDR3 size: 15 residues. Trimming pared 0 bases from V and 2 bases from J, leaving 8 bases between. The CDR3 nucleotides read TGTGCCAGCTCACCACCAGGACAGCCTGGAAACACCATATATTTT. Its protein product is CASSPPGQPGNTIYF. Full variable domain (missing parts from reference TRBV18 and TRBJ1-3): NAGVMQNPRHLVRRRGQEARLRCSPMKGHSHVYWYRQLPEEGLKFMVYLQKENIIDESGMPKERFSAEFPKEGPSILRIQQVVRGDSAAYFCASSPPGQPGNTIYFGEGSWLTVV.

This clone was detected once. The chain links TRBV14 to TRBJ2-7; 7 nucleotides match TRBD1. CDR1 is SGHDN, CDR2 FVKESK, per germline. V lost 1 base to trimming and J lost 3 bases; unmatched junction nucleotides: 3. This CDR3 has 14 amino acids. CDR3 protein: CASSQGSGGYEQYF. The CDR3 DNA is TGTGCCAGCAGCCAAGGATCAGGGGGCTACGAGCAGTACTTC.

V and J are TRBV24-1 and TRBJ2-2, with 7 positions matching TRBD2. The junction had 7 bases not matched to a gene; V was cut back by 9 bases and J by 4 bases. The CDR3 is 14 amino acids. In germline, CDR1 is KGHDR, CDR2 SFDVKD. The CDR3 DNA is TGTGCCACCGGGGGGGACGTTGGCACCGGGGAGCTGTTTTTT. It codes for CATGGDVGTGELFF.

The chain employs TRBV18 and TRBJ2-7, with 7 bases fitting TRBD1. The germline V gene encodes CDR1 KGHSH and CDR2 LQKENI. The junction had 5 bases not matched to a gene; V was cut back by 2 bases and J by 7 bases. The length of the CDR3 is 13 residues. The CDR3 DNA reads as TGTGCCAGCTCACCATCACAGGGGTGGGAGCAGTACTTC. This encodes CASSPSQGWEQYF.

The J gene is TRBJ1-5, the V gene TRBV24-1, with no clear D. Trimming removed 4 bases from V and 3 bases from J, with 9 bases in between. Germline CDR1 and CDR2: KGHDR and SFDVKD. The CDR3 contains 14 residues. CDR3 sequence (DNA): TGTGCCACCAGTGACCCCGGTGTCAATCAGCCCCAGCATTTT. Protein sequence: CATSDPGVNQPQHF.

This clone was seen a few times. The chain links TRBV7-2 to TRBJ1-1; D is perhaps TRBD1 (6 bases). V shed 5 bases and J shed 1 base, with 23 bases lying between them. The CDR3 has 18 residues. Germline V gene lookup returns CDR1 SGHTA and CDR2 FQGNSA. CDR3 DNA sequence: TGTGCCAGCAGCCCGAACGCTGGGTGGGCAGGGGCGAACACTGAAGCTTTCTTT. Amino acid sequence: CASSPNAGWAGANTEAFF.

The rearrangement links TRBV6-2 or TRBV6-3 to TRBJ2-1; possible D gene TRBD2, 6 bases. The CDR3 length is 16 residues. V was pared by 0 bases and J by 2 bases, with 11 bases between. CDR1 is MNHEY, CDR2 SVGEGT, per germline. The CDR3 DNA reads TGTGCCAGCAGTTACTCAGCGGGCCCACCCTACAATGAGCAGTTCTTC. Its translation: CASSYSAGPPYNEQFF.

This chain connects TRBV2 to TRBJ2-7; D possibly corresponds to TRBD1 (5 bases). Germline CDR1 is SNHLY and CDR2 is FYNNEI. The CDR3 length is 13 residues. V was pared by 7 bases and J by 1 base, with 11 bases between. The CDR3 nucleotides are TGTGCCAGCACCAGACAGTATTCCTACGAGCAGTACTTC. It codes for CASTRQYSYEQYF.

The V and J genes are TRBV29-1 and TRBJ1-1; 7 bases map to TRBD1. Germline CDR1 and CDR2: SQVTM and ANQGSEA. The CDR3 spans 13 residues. With 6 bases clipped from V and 1 base from J, the junction kept 5 bases outside the gene matches. The CDR3 DNA follows: TGCAGCGTAGTAGGGGACAGGAACACTGAAGCTTTCTTT. Translation: CSVVGDRNTEAFF.

The chain combines TRBV7-9 with TRBJ2-2, with 10 bases identical to TRBD1. The germline V gene has CDR1 SEHNR and CDR2 FQNEAQ (reference sequence). J lost 6 bases, V lost 8 bases, and 9 bases had no gene match. The CDR3 loop spans 15 amino acids. The CDR3, as DNA: TGTGCCAGCCGTAACCGGGACAGGGGCCCCGGGGAGCTGTTTTTT. Its protein product is CASRNRDRGPGELFF.

The chain recombines TRBV14 with TRBJ1-2; D possibly corresponds to TRBD1 (6 bases). Trimming took off 1 base at V and 4 bases at J, with 16 bases between the two ends. The germline CDR1 and CDR2 sequences are SGHDN and FVKESK. CDR3 length: 16 amino acids. The CDR3 DNA reads as TGTGCCAGCAGCCAAGGCCACAGGGCTCCCCTCTATGGCTACACCTTC. Translating gives CASSQGHRAPLYGYTF.

The V gene is TRBV3-1 (or the pseudogene TRBV3-2), the J gene TRBJ1-1; TRBD1 matches 7 bases. Germline CDR1 and CDR2: LGHDT and YNNKEL (reference sequence). The CDR3 length is 16 residues. V was clipped by 3 bases and J by 1 base; unmatched bases: 8. CDR3 sequence reads: CASSHVTGTSNTEAFF. DNA of the CDR3: TGTGCCAGCAGCCATGTGACAGGGACCTCGAACACTGAAGCTTTCTTT.

The chain employs TRBV7-3 and TRBJ1-2; no reliable D call. CDR3 size: 13 residues. The germline V gene has CDR1 SGHTA and CDR2 FQGTGA. V was trimmed by 2 bases and J by 4 bases, leaving 8 bases between them. The chain's CDR3 is CASSLGQSYGYTF. The CDR3 coding sequence is TGTGCCAGCAGCTTAGGGCAGAGCTATGGCTACACCTTC.

The rearrangement uses TRBV5-4 and TRBJ1-1, with 9 bases lining up with TRBD1. Germline loops: CDR1 SGHNT, CDR2 YYREEE (reference sequence). The length of the CDR3 is 16 residues. V lost 4 bases to trimming and J lost 3 bases; unmatched junction nucleotides: 10. In DNA form, the CDR3 reads TGTGCCAGCAGCGTCGACAGGGGGGAATACGACACTGAAGCTTTCTTT. It codes for CASSVDRGEYDTEAFF.

V is TRBV6-2 or TRBV6-3 and J is TRBJ1-2; D remains ambiguous. Trimming stripped 0 bases from V and 3 bases from J, with 8 bases between. Per germline, CDR1 MNHEY and CDR2 SVGEGT. CDR3 length equals 14 residues. The chain's CDR3 is CASSYSRSDYGYTF. The CDR3 region has the DNA TGTGCCAGCAGTTACTCGAGGTCAGACTATGGCTACACCTTC.

This clone has only a few counts. This chain joins TRBV24-1 and TRBJ1-5, with 7 bases fitting TRBD1. Germline CDR1 KGHDR, CDR2 SFDVKD. This CDR3 contains 15 residues. With 9 bases clipped from V and 9 bases from J, the junction kept 16 bases outside the gene matches. CDR3 nucleotides: TGTGCCACCCAGCCCCAGGGGGACGGGGTCGTGCCCCAGCATTTT. This gives the protein CATQPQGDGVVPQHF.

In DNA, the CDR3 is TGTGCCAGCAGCTTGGGGGGGAGGGCCGAAGCTTTCTTT. It is translated as CASSLGGRAEAFF. The genes are TRBV5-5 and TRBJ1-1; D possibly corresponds to TRBD1 (5 bases). Germline assignment: CDR1 SGHKS and CDR2 YYEKEE (reference sequence). V dropped 0 bases and J dropped 8 bases, with 11 bases sitting between them. The CDR3 is 13 amino acids.

This clone was recorded a few times. As DNA, the CDR3 is TGCGCCAGCAGCTTGGGAGGGGGTTCCGGAGAGCAGTACTTC. Translated: CASSLGGGSGEQYF. The chain combines TRBV5-1 with TRBJ2-7, with D perhaps TRBD1 (6 bases). This CDR3 comprises 14 residues. V was clipped by 0 bases and J by 7 bases, with 14 bases between them. Germline assignment: CDR1 SGHRS and CDR2 YFSETQ.

The chain links TRBV6-5 to TRBJ2-7; 7 bases align to TRBD2. J gave up 4 bases and V 8 bases, and 5 bases lay outside the gene matches. The CDR3 runs to 12 residues. Per the germline V gene, CDR1 is MNHEY and CDR2 is SVGAGI. The CDR3 sequence is CASFLGGYEQYF. Written as DNA, the CDR3 is TGTGCCAGCTTCTTGGGAGGGTACGAGCAGTACTTC.

The chain is built from TRBV6-1 and TRBJ1-4; 7 bases match TRBD1. This CDR3 spans 16 amino acids. Germline CDR1 is MNHNS and CDR2 is SASEGT. The J segment lost 0 bases and the V segment lost 3 bases, leaving 4 bases of the junction unmatched. CDR3 in DNA: TGTGCCAGCAGTGACCGACAGGGACCAACTAATGAAAAACTGTTTTTT. The encoded protein is CASSDRQGPTNEKLFF.